This T cell receptor beta chain appears in the sequencing data of a study of regulatory T cells in long-lasting Graves disease. As to time point: persistent/refractory GD, antithyroid drugs over 5 years with positive TRAb. PBMCs provided the RNA from which the TCR library was made. EDTA tubes were used for drawing around 9 milliliters of peripheral blood. HTBI primers from iRepertoire and Arm-PCR of CDR3 regions yielded the TCR beta libraries. Using its own MiXCR run on the multiplex PCR reads, TCRdb lists one record per CDR3 protein. This table has approximately 380,000 distinct CDR3 sequences, around 21% appearing once. This receptor was obtained from a female donor with Graves disease. The source material was peripheral blood mononuclear cells (PBMCs), sampled when the disease was refractory, from a patient treated with antithyroid drugs.

The CDR3, as DNA: TGCAGTGCTATACGGGACAGGATGAACTACGAGCAGTACTTC. Its protein is CSAIRDRMNYEQYF. The chain has TRBV20-1 and TRBJ2-7, with 8 positions matching TRBD1. V dropped 4 bases and J dropped 3; count of bases not matched to a gene: 8. The CDR3 covers 14 residues. CDR1 and CDR2 (germline): DFQATT, SNEGSKA (reference sequence).